This paragraph reports one T cell receptor beta chain. Trimming left V 10 bases short and J 3 bases short, with 10 bases between. CDR3 length: 12 amino acids. Per the germline V gene, CDR1 is MDHEN and CDR2 is SYDVKM. Data came from immunoSEQ multiplex PCR; TCRdb stores just in-frame clones and leaves some out. The repertoire holds around 470,000 clones, with 90% as singletons. This sample is drawn from a study of blood T cell repertoires in COVID-19. Study summary: Sample material is recorded as cDNA or gDNA derived from T cells, B-cell-depleted T cells, or PBMCs.

Sequencing was carried out using PBMCs or T cells enriched from blood (not recorded which). The chain carries TRBV28 and TRBJ2-1; D tentatively fits TRBD1 or TRBD2 (7 bases each). This receptor was taken from a man aged 18 to 30 who had recovered from COVID-19. This CDR3 reads CATRGGYNEQFF. CDR3 nucleotides: TGTGCCACCAGGGGGGGCTACAATGAGCAGTTCTTC.